A selection of T cell receptor beta chains follows, all from one sample in a study of immune heterogeneity within non-small cell lung tumors. TCRdb recomputed calls from the multiplex PCR reads with MiXCR, one row per CDR3 protein. The repertoire holds 20,000 to 25,000 distinct CDR3 sequences, with less than 35% as singletons. The sample taken for sequencing was lung tumor tissue. These receptors all come from a man aged 40-50 years with non-small cell lung cancer. The CDR3 runs from the conserved cysteine through the conserved F or W. A D gene is named only where the DNA matches it firmly. Clone size is not always given. Where it is, it says once, few, many or a class for expanded clones.

CASSSPGTDTQYF	TGCGCCAGCAGCTCCCCGGGGACGGATACGCAGTATTTT	NA	TRBJ2-3	NA	TRBV5-1	13
CASSDRGVQPQHF	TGTGCCAGCAGTGACAGGGGGGTTCAGCCCCAGCATTTT	TRBD1	TRBJ1-5	medium-sized	TRBV2	13
CASSRNNEQFF	TGTGCCAGCAGCCGAAACAATGAGCAGTTCTTC	NA	TRBJ2-1	medium-sized	TRBV12-3/TRBV12-4	11
CASRRLMNTGELFF	TGTGCCAGCAGGCGACTCATGAACACCGGGGAGCTGTTTTTT	NA	TRBJ2-2	NA	TRBV27	14
CASSIATTGGGEQFF	TGTGCCAGCAGCATCGCAACGACAGGGGGAGGTGAGCAGTTCTTC	TRBD1	TRBJ2-1	few	TRBV7-3	15
CASSQDLAGRGYTF	TGCGCCAGCAGCCAAGACTTGGCAGGGAGAGGCTACACCTTC	NA	TRBJ1-2	NA	TRBV4-3	14
CASSLQGAAGANVLTF	TGTGCCAGCAGCTTACAGGGGGCTGCTGGGGCCAACGTCCTGACTTTC	TRBD1	TRBJ2-6	NA	TRBV7-2	16
CASSLQGGGSEAFF	TGTGCCAGCAGTCTACAGGGAGGAGGGTCTGAAGCTTTCTTT	NA	TRBJ1-1	many	TRBV12-3/TRBV12-4	14
CASSVADGRKYNEQFF	TGTGCCAGCAGCGTAGCCGACGGGAGAAAATACAATGAGCAGTTCTTC	NA	TRBJ2-1	NA	TRBV9	16
CASSWDSGNTIYF	TGTGCCAGCAGTTGGGACTCTGGAAACACCATATATTTT	NA	TRBJ1-3	NA	TRBV7-8	13
CATSRFTGDSINEKLFF	TGTGCCACCAGCAGGTTCACAGGGGACAGTATCAATGAAAAACTGTTTTTT	TRBD1	TRBJ1-4	many	TRBV15	17
CATSRGQAVADTQYF	TGTGCCACCAGCAGAGGACAGGCGGTTGCAGATACGCAGTATTTT	NA	TRBJ2-3	NA	TRBV15	15
CASRPGTSTDTQYF	TGTGCCAGCCGCCCAGGAACCAGCACAGATACGCAGTATTTT	NA	TRBJ2-3	few	TRBV2	14
CASSSMGTGEPQHF	TGTGCCAGCAGTTCCATGGGGACGGGGGAACCCCAGCATTTT	NA	TRBJ1-5	medium-sized	TRBV27	14
CASSQSFLSDRRREKLFF	TGTGCCAGCAGTCAATCATTTCTATCGGACAGGAGGAGGGAAAAACTGTTTTTT	TRBD1	TRBJ1-4	NA	TRBV28	18
CASSMVAGVTYEQYF	TGTGCCAGTAGTATGGTAGCGGGAGTTACCTACGAGCAGTACTTC	TRBD2	TRBJ2-7	many	TRBV19	15
CASSEEGTATGELFF	TGTGCCAGCAGTGAAGAAGGGACGGCGACCGGGGAGCTGTTTTTT	NA	TRBJ2-2	few	TRBV6-1	15
CASSLFDTGELFF	TGTGCCAGCAGTTTATTCGACACCGGGGAGCTGTTTTTT	NA	TRBJ2-2	few	TRBV12-3/TRBV12-4	13
CATSRRQPYNEQFF	TGTGCCACCAGCAGGAGACAGCCGTACAATGAGCAGTTCTTC	NA	TRBJ2-1	medium-sized	TRBV15	14
CASSAGTSGAYEQYF	TGTGCCAGCAGCGCCGGGACTAGCGGAGCCTACGAGCAGTACTTC	TRBD2	TRBJ2-7	many	TRBV9	15
CASSPRTSGSSASDTQYF	TGTGCCAGCAGCCCCCGGACTAGCGGGTCCTCAGCCTCAGATACGCAGTATTTT	TRBD2	TRBJ2-3	many	TRBV7-2	18
CASSTPGRTLNTEAFF	TGTGCCAGTAGTACACCGGGACGGACTTTGAACACTGAAGCTTTCTTT	NA	TRBJ1-1	medium-sized	TRBV19	16
CASSLDKPYGYTF	TGTGCCAGCAGCTTGGACAAGCCCTATGGCTACACCTTC	NA	TRBJ1-2	few	TRBV5-5	13
CAIRSEGNNQPQHF	TGTGCCATTAGGAGTGAAGGGAACAATCAGCCCCAGCATTTT	NA	TRBJ1-5	NA	TRBV19	14
CASSKGTSGRASYEQYF	TGTGCCAGCAGCAAGGGGACTAGCGGGAGGGCCTCCTACGAGCAGTACTTC	TRBD2	TRBJ2-7	many	TRBV13	17
CASSLWGKGTYEQYF	TGTGCCAGCAGTTTATGGGGAAAGGGAACCTACGAGCAGTACTTC	NA	TRBJ2-7	many	TRBV12-3/TRBV12-4	15
CANLDLTNTGELFF	TGTGCCAACCTTGACCTAACGAACACCGGGGAGCTGTTTTTT	NA	TRBJ2-2	NA	TRBV30	14
CATGRTSYEQYF	TGTGCCACCGGACGGACTAGCTACGAGCAGTACTTC	TRBD2	TRBJ2-7	medium-sized	TRBV6-2/TRBV6-3	12
CASSPLAGVNNEQFF	TGTGCCAGCAGCCCTCTAGCGGGAGTCAACAATGAGCAGTTCTTC	TRBD2	TRBJ2-1	few	TRBV7-3	15